The 18 T cell receptor beta chains reported below all come from one sample, sequenced in a study of cytomegalovirus exposure and HLA in healthy donors. The protocol was immunoSEQ multiplex PCR, while the TCRdb copy is restricted to in-frame clones and leaves out a portion. In the table there are around 300,000 clones, approximately 86% of which are singletons. The sequencing input was PBMCs. Receptors were obtained from a woman aged 25 to 39 in good health and CMV-seropositive.

The rearrangement uses TRBV30 and TRBJ2-1, with D possibly matching TRBD1 (5 bases). Germline V gives CDR1 GTSNPN, CDR2 SVGIG (reference sequence). V was cut by 7 bases and J by 6 bases, with 13 bases left in between. The CDR3 consists of 12 residues. The CDR3 loop reads CASEQATNEQFF. DNA for the CDR3: TGTGCCTCCGAACAGGCGACCAATGAGCAGTTCTTC.

V and J are TRBV5-4 and TRBJ2-2, with a possible D match to TRBD2 (7 bases). Trimming shortened V by 0 bases and J by 4 bases, and 16 bases separated the two germline ends. The CDR3 covers 17 residues. CDR1 is SGHNT, CDR2 YYREEE, per germline (reference sequence). In DNA form, the CDR3 reads TGTGCCAGCAGCTTGGCGCTGGGGGGGGCCTTCACCGGGGAGCTGTTTTTT. It yields the protein CASSLALGGAFTGELFF. Drawing the rest from reference TRBV5-4 and TRBJ2-2, the complete variable domain is ETGVTQSPTHLIKTRGQQVTLRCSSQSGHNTVSWYQQALGQGPQFIFQYYREEENGRGNFPPRFSGLQFPNYSSELNVNALELDDSALYLCASSLALGGAFTGELFFGEGSRLTVL.

This clone occurred once. CDR3 DNA sequence: TGTGCCTGGAGCCTGGGACGCCGGAGCACAGATACGCAGTATTTT. It codes for CAWSLGRRSTDTQYF. The chain recombines TRBV30 with TRBJ2-3; D assignment may be TRBD1 or TRBD2 (5 bases each). The germline gives CDR1 GTSNPN, CDR2 SVGIG (reference sequence). The germline V and J ends were trimmed by 3 bases and 0 bases, with 13 bases remaining between them. This CDR3 region has 15 residues.

The J gene is TRBJ2-7, the V gene TRBV6-5; 8 nucleotides align to TRBD2. The CDR3 loop spans 12 amino acids. Germline values: CDR1 MNHEY, CDR2 SVGAGI. V gave up 6 bases and J gave up 7 bases; unmatched junction bases: 5. In nucleotides, the CDR3 is TGTGCCAGCAGCCGGACTAGCAGAGAGCAGTACTTC. Amino acid sequence: CASSRTSREQYF.

The chain carries TRBV7-2 and TRBJ2-7, with TRBD2 matching 7 bases. Germline CDR1 reads SGHTA; CDR2 reads FQGNSA. The CDR3 runs to 14 residues. V lost 1 base and J lost 7; bases outside the gene matches: 7. This chain's CDR3 is CASSLGGGTREQYF. In DNA, the CDR3 is TGTGCCAGCAGCTTAGGGGGAGGGACGAGGGAGCAGTACTTC.

The gene calls are TRBV27 and TRBJ2-3; D possibly corresponds to TRBD2 (6 bases). Trimming stripped 4 bases from V and 4 bases from J, with 15 bases between. Germline V gene data show CDR1 as MNHEY and CDR2 as SMNVEV (reference sequence). The CDR3 is 15 residues long. CDR3 in amino acids: CASSSLLASADTQYF. Here the CDR3 DNA reads TGTGCCAGCAGTTCTTTACTAGCTTCCGCAGATACGCAGTATTTT.

J is TRBJ2-7 and V is TRBV5-1, with TRBD1 identical over 7 bases. The CDR3 extends over 12 amino acids. The germline V gene encodes CDR1 SGHRS and CDR2 YFSETQ. Trimming removed 7 bases from V and 5 bases from J; junction bases left unmatched: 6. CDR3 loop: CASRPGGDEQYF. DNA for the CDR3: TGCGCCAGCCGCCCAGGGGGTGACGAGCAGTACTTC.

The chain has TRBV5-4 and TRBJ2-3; no clear D. The CDR3 consists of 12 residues. Germline V lookup: CDR1 SGHNT, CDR2 YYREEE (reference sequence). V lost 7 bases to trimming and J lost 2 bases, with 8 bases between them. CDR3 DNA: TGTGCCAGCCGAAAGACCACAGATACGCAGTATTTT. Translation gives CASRKTTDTQYF.

The chain links TRBV29-1 to TRBJ2-1; D is ambiguous. Trimming pared 4 bases from V and 4 bases from J, leaving 11 bases between. CDR3 length: 13 residues. Germline V gene sequence: CDR1 SQVTM, CDR2 ANQGSEA. As DNA, the CDR3 is TGCAGCGTTGTAGGGTCCCAATACAATGAGCAGTTCTTC. The encoded protein is CSVVGSQYNEQFF.

V is TRBV7-9 and J is TRBJ2-1; 8 nucleotides agree with TRBD2. V trimming: 3 bases; J trimming: 0 bases; junction bases outside the gene matches: 1. Looked up from germline, CDR1 is SEHNR and CDR2 is FQNEAQ (reference sequence). This CDR3 has 15 amino acids. The chain's CDR3 is CASSFLAGSYNEQFF. In DNA form, the CDR3 reads TGTGCCAGCAGCTTCCTAGCGGGCTCCTACAATGAGCAGTTCTTC.

The chain joins TRBV28 to TRBJ1-3; D call uncertain. The CDR3 extends over 15 amino acids. CDR1 MDHEN and CDR2 SYDVKM come from the germline V gene. The V end was cut by 1 base, the J end by 5 bases, with 12 bases between. The CDR3 reads CASSLLSSSRNTIYF. In DNA form, the CDR3 reads TGTGCCAGCAGTTTATTATCGAGCTCAAGAAACACCATATATTTT.

The chain has TRBV9 and TRBJ2-3; perhaps TRBD1 as D (6 bases). With 3 bases removed from V and 4 bases from J, the gap between germline ends came to 15 bases. Per the germline V gene, CDR1 is SGDLS and CDR2 is YYNGEE. The CDR3 covers 15 residues. The DNA for the CDR3 is TGTGCCAGCAGCGCACAGGGTAGCGACGCAGATACGCAGTATTTT. Encoded protein: CASSAQGSDADTQYF.

This clone was picked up a small number of times. The chain links TRBV28 to TRBJ1-3; TRBD1 agrees at 9 bases. The germline V gene has CDR1 MDHEN and CDR2 SYDVKM. This CDR3 spans 15 amino acids. The trim removed 5 bases at V and 2 bases at J, leaving 4 bases unmatched. The CDR3 spells CASSRGQGTGNTIYF. The CDR3 region has the DNA TGTGCCAGCAGTCGTGGACAGGGGACTGGAAACACCATATATTTT.

The chain carries TRBV4-1 and TRBJ2-1, with TRBD1 identical over 7 bases. This CDR3 has 12 amino acids. From germline, CDR1 is MGHRA and CDR2 YSYEKL. V lost 0 bases and J lost 14; bases outside the gene matches: 4. CDR3 sequence reads: CASSQERGREFF. CDR3 coding DNA: TGCGCCAGCAGCCAAGAAAGGGGGCGGGAGTTCTTC.

Only a few counts were recorded for this clone. V and J are TRBV29-1 and TRBJ1-2; D gene unclear. V lost 0 bases, J lost 6 bases, and 5 bases lay in between. CDR1 and CDR2 from the germline V gene are SQVTM and ANQGSEA. The CDR3 is made up of 11 amino acids. CDR3 sequence: CSVEDRDGYTF. The CDR3, as DNA: TGCAGCGTTGAAGATCGGGATGGCTACACCTTC.

J is TRBJ1-2 and V is TRBV6-1; 7 bases align to TRBD1. CDR1 and CDR2 from the germline V gene are MNHNS and SASEGT. Trimming at V came to 4 bases and at J to 3 bases, leaving 5 bases not matched to a gene. This CDR3 region has 14 residues. The CDR3 DNA sequence: TGTGCCAGCAGTGCAACCGGGACAGACTATGGCTACACCTTC. Its translation: CASSATGTDYGYTF.

The sample holds one count of this clone. The genes are TRBV28 and TRBJ2-3, with no clear D. CDR1 and CDR2 (germline): MDHEN, SYDVKM. CDR3 size: 13 residues. V gave up 6 bases and J gave up 2 bases, with 9 bases separating them. The CDR3 nucleotides read TGTGCCAGCAGCGTTACTTCCACAGATACGCAGTATTTT. Translation gives CASSVTSTDTQYF.

V gene TRBV5-6 combines with J gene TRBJ2-1; 7 bases map to TRBD1. V trimming: 4 bases; J trimming: 6 bases; junction bases outside the gene matches: 4. Per the germline V gene, CDR1 is SGHDT and CDR2 is YYEEEE. The CDR3 consists of 13 residues. CDR3 coding DNA: TGTGCCAGCAGCCTGTACAGGGGCAATGAGCAGTTCTTC. Residues: CASSLYRGNEQFF.